The T cell receptor beta chain under discussion was sequenced for a study of shared clonotypes between healthy human individuals. TCRdb's copy holds only in-frame clones and misses some; the assay was immunoSEQ multiplex PCR. Found here are about 460,000 clones, roughly three quarters of them singletons; the top ten hold around 11%. The sequence was obtained from a woman between 35 and 50 years old in good health. Some clones in this sample may be carry-over from other donors' samples. The sample comprised PBMCs.

CDR3 sequence reads: CASTFLGTEDNEQFF. DNA of the CDR3: TGTGCCAGCACCTTCCTGGGCACCGAGGATAATGAGCAGTTCTTC. This chain connects TRBV25-1 to TRBJ2-1; D not resolved. The CDR3 consists of 15 residues. Germline lookup yields CDR1 MGHDK and CDR2 SYGVNS. V lost 7 bases and J lost 7, with 20 bases in between.